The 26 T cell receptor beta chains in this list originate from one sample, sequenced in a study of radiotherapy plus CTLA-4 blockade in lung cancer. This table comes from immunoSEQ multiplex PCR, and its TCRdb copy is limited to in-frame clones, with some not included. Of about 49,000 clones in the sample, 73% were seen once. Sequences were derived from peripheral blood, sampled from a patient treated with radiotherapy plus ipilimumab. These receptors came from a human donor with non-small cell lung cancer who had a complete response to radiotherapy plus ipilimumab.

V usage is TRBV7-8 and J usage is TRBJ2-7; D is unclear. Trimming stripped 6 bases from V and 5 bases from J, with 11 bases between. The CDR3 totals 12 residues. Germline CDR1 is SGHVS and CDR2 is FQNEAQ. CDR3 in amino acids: CASSSWPDEQYF. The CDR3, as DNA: TGTGCCAGCAGTTCTTGGCCAGACGAGCAGTACTTC.

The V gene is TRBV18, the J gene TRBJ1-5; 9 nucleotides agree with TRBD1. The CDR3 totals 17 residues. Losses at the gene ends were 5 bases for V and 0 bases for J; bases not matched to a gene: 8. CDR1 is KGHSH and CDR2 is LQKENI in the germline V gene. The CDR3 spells CASSAGTGLYSNQPQHF. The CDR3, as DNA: TGTGCCAGCTCAGCCGGGACAGGGCTCTATAGCAATCAGCCCCAGCATTTT.

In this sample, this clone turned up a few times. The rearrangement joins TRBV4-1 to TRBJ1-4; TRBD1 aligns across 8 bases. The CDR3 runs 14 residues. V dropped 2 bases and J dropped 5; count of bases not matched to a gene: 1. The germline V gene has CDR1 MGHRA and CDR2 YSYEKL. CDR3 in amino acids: CASSQRDRNEKLFF. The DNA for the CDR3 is TGCGCCAGCAGCCAACGGGACAGGAATGAAAAACTGTTTTTT.

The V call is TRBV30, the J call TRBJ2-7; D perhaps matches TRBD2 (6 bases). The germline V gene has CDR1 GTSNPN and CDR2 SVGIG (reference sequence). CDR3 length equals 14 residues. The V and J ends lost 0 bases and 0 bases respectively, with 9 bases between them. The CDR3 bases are TGTGCCTGGAGTGTTGGGGGGAGCTCCTACGAGCAGTACTTC. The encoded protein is CAWSVGGSSYEQYF.

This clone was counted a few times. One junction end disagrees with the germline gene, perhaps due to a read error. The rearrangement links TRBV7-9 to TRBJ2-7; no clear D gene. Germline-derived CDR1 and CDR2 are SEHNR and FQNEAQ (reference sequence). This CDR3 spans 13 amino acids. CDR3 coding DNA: TGTGCTAGCAGCCCCTCCCCCGGGTACGAGCAGTACTTC. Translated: CASSPSPGYEQYF.

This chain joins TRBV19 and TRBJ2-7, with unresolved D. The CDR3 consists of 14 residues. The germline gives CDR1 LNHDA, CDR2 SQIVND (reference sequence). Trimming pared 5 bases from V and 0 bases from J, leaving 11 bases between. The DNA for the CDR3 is TGTGCCAGTAGTCCCGCGTCGCCCTCCTACGAGCAGTACTTC. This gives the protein CASSPASPSYEQYF.

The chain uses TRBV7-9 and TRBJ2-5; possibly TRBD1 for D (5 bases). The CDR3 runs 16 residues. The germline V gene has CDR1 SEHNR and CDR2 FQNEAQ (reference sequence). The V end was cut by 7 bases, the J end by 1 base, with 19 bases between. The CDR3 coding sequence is TGTGCCAGCAATGTCGTAGGGGCTTCGACCCAAGAGACCCAGTACTTC. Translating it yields CASNVVGASTQETQYF.

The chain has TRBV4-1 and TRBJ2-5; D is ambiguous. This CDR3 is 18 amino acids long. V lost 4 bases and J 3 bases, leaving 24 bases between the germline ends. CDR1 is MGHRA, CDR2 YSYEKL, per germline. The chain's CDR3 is CASSRSRSARSVEETQYF. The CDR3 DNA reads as TGCGCCAGCAGCCGCTCAAGGTCGGCGCGAAGCGTGGAAGAGACCCAGTACTTC.

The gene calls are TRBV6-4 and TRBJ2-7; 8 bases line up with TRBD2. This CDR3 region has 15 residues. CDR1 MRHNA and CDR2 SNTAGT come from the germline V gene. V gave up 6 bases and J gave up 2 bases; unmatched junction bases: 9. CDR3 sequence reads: CASSLLAEPPYEQYF. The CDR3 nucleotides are TGTGCCAGCAGCTTACTAGCGGAACCCCCCTACGAGCAGTACTTC.

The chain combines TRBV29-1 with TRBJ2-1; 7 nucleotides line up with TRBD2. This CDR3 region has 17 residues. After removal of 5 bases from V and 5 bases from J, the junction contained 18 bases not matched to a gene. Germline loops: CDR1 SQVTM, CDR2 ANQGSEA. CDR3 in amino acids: CSVFQFLKAGRNNEQFF. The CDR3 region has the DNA TGCAGCGTTTTTCAATTTCTTAAAGCGGGGAGAAACAATGAGCAGTTCTTC.

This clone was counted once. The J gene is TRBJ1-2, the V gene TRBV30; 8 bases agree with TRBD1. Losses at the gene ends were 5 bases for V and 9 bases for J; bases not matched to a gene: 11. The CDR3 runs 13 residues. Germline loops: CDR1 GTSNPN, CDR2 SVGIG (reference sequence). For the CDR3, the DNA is TGTGCCTGGTTCGACAGGGGTAGTTTCCGCTACACCTTC. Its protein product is CAWFDRGSFRYTF.

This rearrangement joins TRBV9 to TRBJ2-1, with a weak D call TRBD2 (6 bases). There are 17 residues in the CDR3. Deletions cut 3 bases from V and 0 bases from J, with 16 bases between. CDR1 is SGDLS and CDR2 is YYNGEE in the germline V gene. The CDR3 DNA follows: TGTGCCAGCAGCGCTCCCCGGGGGAAAAGCTCCTACAATGAGCAGTTCTTC. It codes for CASSAPRGKSSYNEQFF.

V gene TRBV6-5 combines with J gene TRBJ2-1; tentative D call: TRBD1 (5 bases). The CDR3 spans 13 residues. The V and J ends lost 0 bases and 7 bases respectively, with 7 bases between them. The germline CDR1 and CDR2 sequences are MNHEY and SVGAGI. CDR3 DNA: TGTGCCAGCAGTTACTCCAGGGTGAATGAGCAGTTCTTC. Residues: CASSYSRVNEQFF.

The chain's CDR3 is CASSRDRAETQYF. The DNA for the CDR3 is TGTGCCAGCAGCCGGGACAGGGCTGAGACCCAGTACTTC. The chain has TRBV11-2 and TRBJ2-5; 9 bases agree with TRBD1. The CDR3 extends over 13 amino acids. Unmatched junction bases numbered 3, after V lost 5 bases and J lost 5 bases. In germline, CDR1 is SGHAT, CDR2 FQNNGV.

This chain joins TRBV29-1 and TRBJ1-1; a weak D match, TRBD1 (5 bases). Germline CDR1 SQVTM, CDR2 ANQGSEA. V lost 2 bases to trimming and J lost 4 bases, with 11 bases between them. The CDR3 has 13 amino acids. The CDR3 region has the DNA TGCAGCGTTGAACCCGGGGGGACCACTGAAGCTTTCTTT. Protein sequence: CSVEPGGTTEAFF.

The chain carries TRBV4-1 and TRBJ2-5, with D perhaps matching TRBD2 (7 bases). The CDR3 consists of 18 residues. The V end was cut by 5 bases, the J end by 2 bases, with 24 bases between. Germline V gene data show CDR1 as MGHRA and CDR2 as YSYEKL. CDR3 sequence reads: CASSGGGGSYLIQETQYF. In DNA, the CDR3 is TGCGCCAGCAGCGGGGGCGGCGGGAGTTACTTGATACAAGAGACCCAGTACTTC.

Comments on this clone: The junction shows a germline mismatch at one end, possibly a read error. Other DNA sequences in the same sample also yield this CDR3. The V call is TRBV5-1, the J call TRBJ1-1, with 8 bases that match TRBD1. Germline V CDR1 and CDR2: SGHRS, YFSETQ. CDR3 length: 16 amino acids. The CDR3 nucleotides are TGCGCCAGCAGCTTGAGCAGGGGGCTCTTGAACACTGAAGCTTTCTTC. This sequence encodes CASSLSRGLLNTEAFF.

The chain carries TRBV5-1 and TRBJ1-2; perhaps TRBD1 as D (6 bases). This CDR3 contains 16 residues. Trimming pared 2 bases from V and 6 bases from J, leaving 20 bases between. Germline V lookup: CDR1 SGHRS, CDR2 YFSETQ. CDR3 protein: CASSFYGRGATNGYTF. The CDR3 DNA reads TGCGCCAGCAGCTTTTACGGACGGGGGGCGACGAATGGCTACACCTTC. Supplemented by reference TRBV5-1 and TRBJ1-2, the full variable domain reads KAGVTQTPRYLIKTRGQQVTLSCSPISGHRSVSWYQQTPGQGLQFLFEYFSETQRNKGNFPGRFSGRQFSNSRSEMNVSTLELGDSALYLCASSFYGRGATNGYTFGSGTRLTVV.

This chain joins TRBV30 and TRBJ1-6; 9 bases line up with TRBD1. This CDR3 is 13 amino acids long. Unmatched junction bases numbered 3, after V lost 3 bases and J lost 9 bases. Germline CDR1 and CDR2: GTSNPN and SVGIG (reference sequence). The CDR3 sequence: CAWRGQGSSPLHF. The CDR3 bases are TGTGCCTGGAGGGGACAGGGCAGTTCACCCCTCCACTTT.

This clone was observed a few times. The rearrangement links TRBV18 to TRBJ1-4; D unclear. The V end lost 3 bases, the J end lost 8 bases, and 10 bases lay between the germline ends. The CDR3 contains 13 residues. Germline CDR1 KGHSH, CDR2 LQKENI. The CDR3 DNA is TGTGCCAGCTCACCTGCCGGCGGGGAAAAACTGTTTTTT. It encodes CASSPAGGEKLFF.

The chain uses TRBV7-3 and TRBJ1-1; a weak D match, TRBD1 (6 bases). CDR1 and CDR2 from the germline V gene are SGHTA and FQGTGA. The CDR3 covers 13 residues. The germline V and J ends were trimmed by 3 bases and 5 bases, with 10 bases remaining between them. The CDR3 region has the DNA TGTGCCAGCAGCTTGCAAGGGGGAACTGAAGCTTTCTTT. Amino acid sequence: CASSLQGGTEAFF.

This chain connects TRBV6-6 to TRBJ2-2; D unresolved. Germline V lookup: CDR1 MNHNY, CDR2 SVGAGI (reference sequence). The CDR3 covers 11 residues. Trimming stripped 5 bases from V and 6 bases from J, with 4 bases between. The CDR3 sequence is CASSEAGELFF. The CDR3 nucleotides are TGTGCCAGCAGTGAGGCCGGGGAGCTGTTTTTT.

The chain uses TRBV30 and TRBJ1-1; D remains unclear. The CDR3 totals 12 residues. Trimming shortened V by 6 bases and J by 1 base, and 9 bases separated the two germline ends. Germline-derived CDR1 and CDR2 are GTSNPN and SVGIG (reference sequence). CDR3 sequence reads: CACVPGNTEAFF. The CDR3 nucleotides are TGTGCCTGTGTTCCAGGGAACACTGAAGCTTTCTTT. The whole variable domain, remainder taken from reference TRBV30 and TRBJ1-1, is SQTIHQWPATLVQPVGSPLSLECTVEGTSNPNLYWYRQAAGRGLQLLFYSVGIGQISSEVPQNLSASRPQDRQFILSSKKLLLSDSGFYLCACVPGNTEAFFGQGTRLTVV.

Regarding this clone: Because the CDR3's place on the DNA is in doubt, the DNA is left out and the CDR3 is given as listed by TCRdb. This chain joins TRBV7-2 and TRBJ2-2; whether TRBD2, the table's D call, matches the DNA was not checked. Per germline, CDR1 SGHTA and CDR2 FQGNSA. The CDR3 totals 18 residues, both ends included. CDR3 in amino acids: CASSLAGQRGLRAGELFF.

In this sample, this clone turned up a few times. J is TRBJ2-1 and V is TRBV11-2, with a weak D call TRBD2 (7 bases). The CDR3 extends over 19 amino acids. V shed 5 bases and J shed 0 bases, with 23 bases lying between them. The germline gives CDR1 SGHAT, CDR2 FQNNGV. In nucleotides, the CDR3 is TGTGCCAGCAGCACCAGCCGGGGGGCAGCAAGGAGCTCCTACAATGAGCAGTTCTTC. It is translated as CASSTSRGAARSSYNEQFF.

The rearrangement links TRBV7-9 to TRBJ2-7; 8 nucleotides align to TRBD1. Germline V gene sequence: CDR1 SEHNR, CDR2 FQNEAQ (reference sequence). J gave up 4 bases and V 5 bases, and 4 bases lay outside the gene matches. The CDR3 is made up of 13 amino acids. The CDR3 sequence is CASSGQGAYEQYF. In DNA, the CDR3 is TGTGCCAGCAGCGGGCAGGGGGCGTACGAGCAGTACTTC. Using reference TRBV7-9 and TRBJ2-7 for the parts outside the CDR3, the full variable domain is DTGVSQNPRHKITKRGQNVTFRCDPISEHNRLYWYRQTLGQGPEFLTYFQNEAQLEKSRLLSDRFSAERPKGSFSTLEIQRTEQGDSAMYLCASSGQGAYEQYFGPGTRLTVT.